Here is one T cell receptor beta chain with its context. Its antigen is unidentified. The entry originates in a study of T cells in Graves' hyperthyroidism and ophthalmopathy. RNA transcripts were the template for amplifying TCR beta CDR3 regions. In the first-round RT-PCR of the TCR CDR3, the HTBI primer set was used. TCRdb reprocessed the multiplex PCR reads with MiXCR, giving one entry per CDR3 protein. The sample lists under 450,000 distinct CDR3 sequences, 15% to 18% occurring once. Study findings and constraints: Researchers found most expanded thyroid clonotypes above 0.001 in blood as well.

CDR1 is LNHDA, CDR2 SQIVND, per germline (reference sequence). There are 17 residues in the CDR3. The germline V and J ends were trimmed by 3 bases and 1 base, with 15 bases remaining between them. This sequence joins TRBV19 and TRBJ2-2; D could derive from TRBD1 or TRBD2 (6 bases each). The sequencing sample was made of blood. This clonotype was obtained from a woman aged 18-35 years with Graves' hyperthyroidism. CDR3 nucleotide sequence: TGTGCCAGTAGTATGGTCTGGGGGGCGCGGAACACCGGGGAGCTGTTTTTT. Encoded protein: CASSMVWGARNTGELFF. The complete variable domain, with remaining parts taken from reference TRBV19 and TRBJ2-2, reads DGGITQSPKYLFRKEGQNVTLSCEQNLNHDAMYWYRQDPGQGLRLIYYSQIVNDFQKGDIAEGYSVSREKKESFPLTVTSAQKNPTAFYLCASSMVWGARNTGELFFGEGSRLTVL.